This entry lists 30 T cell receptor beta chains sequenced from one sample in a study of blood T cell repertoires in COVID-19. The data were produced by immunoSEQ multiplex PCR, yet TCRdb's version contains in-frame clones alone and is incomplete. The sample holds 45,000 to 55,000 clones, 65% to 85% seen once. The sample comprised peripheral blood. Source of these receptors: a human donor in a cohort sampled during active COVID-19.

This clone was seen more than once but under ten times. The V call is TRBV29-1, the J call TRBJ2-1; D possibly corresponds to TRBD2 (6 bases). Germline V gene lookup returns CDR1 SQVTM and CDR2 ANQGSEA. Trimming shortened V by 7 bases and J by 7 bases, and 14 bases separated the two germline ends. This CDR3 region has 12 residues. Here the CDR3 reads CSGRDGGNEQFF. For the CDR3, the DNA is TGCAGCGGCCGGGACGGAGGGAATGAGCAGTTCTTC.

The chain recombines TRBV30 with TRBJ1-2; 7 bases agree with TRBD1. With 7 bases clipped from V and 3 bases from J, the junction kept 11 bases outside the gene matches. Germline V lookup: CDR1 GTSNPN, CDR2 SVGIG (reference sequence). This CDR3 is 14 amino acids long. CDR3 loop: CAFRTGLVDYGYTF. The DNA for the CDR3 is TGTGCCTTCCGGACAGGCTTGGTTGACTATGGCTACACCTTC.

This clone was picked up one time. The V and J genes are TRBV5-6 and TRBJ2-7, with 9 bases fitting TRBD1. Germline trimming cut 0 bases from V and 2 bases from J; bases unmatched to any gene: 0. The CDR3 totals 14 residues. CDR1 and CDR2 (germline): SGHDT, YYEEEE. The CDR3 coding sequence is TGTGCCAGCAGCTTGGGGACAGGGGCCTACGAGCAGTACTTC. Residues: CASSLGTGAYEQYF.

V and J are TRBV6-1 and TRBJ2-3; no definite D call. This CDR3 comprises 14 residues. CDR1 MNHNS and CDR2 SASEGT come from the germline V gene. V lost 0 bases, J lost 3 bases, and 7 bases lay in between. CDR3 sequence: CASSEARRTDTQYF. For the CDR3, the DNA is TGTGCCAGCAGTGAAGCGCGTCGGACAGATACGCAGTATTTT.

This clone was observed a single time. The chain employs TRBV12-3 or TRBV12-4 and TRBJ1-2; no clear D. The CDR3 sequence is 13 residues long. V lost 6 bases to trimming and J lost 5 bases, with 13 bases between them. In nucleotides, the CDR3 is TGTGCCAGCAGAGTACAAGATATATATGGCTACACCTTC. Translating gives CASRVQDIYGYTF.

The DNA for the CDR3 is TGTGCCAGTAGTATAGATCGCGTAGGGGCAGGGTCCGGGGAGCTGTTTTTT. It codes for CASSIDRVGAGSGELFF. This rearrangement joins TRBV19 to TRBJ2-2; TRBD1 is a possible D gene (5 bases). This CDR3 comprises 17 residues. From germline, CDR1 is LNHDA and CDR2 SQIVND (reference sequence). V lost 0 bases to trimming and J lost 6 bases, with 17 bases between them.

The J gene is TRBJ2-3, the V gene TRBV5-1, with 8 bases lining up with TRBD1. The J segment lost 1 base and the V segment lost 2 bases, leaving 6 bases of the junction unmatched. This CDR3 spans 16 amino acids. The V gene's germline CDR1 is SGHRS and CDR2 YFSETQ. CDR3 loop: CASSLLDRVGTDTQYF. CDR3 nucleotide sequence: TGCGCCAGCAGCTTACTGGACAGGGTCGGCACAGATACGCAGTATTTT.

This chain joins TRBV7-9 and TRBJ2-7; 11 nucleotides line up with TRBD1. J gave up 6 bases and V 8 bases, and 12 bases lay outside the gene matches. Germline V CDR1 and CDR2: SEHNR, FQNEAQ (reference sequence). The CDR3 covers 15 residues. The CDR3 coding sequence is TGTGCCAGCGGCAAGGAAAGGACAGGGGGCAGCGAGCAGTACTTC. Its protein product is CASGKERTGGSEQYF.

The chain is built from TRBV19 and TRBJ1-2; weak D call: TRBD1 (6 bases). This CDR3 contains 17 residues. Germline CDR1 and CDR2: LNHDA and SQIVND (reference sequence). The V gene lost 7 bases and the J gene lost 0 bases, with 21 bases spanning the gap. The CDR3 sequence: CASIGFVGGGPNYGYTF. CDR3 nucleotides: TGTGCCAGTATTGGGTTTGTAGGGGGGGGCCCTAACTATGGCTACACCTTC.

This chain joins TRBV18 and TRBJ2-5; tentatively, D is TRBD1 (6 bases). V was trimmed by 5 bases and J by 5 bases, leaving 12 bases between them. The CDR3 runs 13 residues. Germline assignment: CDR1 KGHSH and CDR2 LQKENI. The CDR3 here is CASSKGDGETQYF. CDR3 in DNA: TGTGCCAGCTCAAAGGGGGACGGGGAGACCCAGTACTTC.

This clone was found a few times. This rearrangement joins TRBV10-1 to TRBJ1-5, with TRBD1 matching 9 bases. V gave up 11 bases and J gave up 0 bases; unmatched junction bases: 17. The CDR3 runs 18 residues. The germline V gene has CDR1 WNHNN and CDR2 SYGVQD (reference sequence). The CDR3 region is CAVRWPGQGEYSNQPQHF. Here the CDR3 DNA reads TGCGCCGTAAGGTGGCCGGGACAGGGTGAATATAGCAATCAGCCCCAGCATTTT.

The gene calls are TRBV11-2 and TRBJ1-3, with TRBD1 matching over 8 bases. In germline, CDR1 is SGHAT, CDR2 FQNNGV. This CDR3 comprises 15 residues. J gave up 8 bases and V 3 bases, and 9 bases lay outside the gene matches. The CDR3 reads CASSLSPGQEYTIYF. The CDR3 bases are TGTGCCAGCAGCTTGTCACCGGGACAGGAATACACCATATATTTT.

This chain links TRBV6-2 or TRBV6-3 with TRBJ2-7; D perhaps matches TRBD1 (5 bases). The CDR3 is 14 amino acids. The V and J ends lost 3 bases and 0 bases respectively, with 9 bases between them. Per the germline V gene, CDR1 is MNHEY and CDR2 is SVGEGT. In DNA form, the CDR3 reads TGTGCCAGCAGTTATCAGGGAACCTCCTACGAGCAGTACTTC. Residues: CASSYQGTSYEQYF.

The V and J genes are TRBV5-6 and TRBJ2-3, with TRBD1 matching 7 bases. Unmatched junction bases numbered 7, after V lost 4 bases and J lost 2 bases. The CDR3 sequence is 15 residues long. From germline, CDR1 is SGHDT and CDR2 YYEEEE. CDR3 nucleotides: TGTGCCAGCAGCCCGGGACAGTCGTACACAGATACGCAGTATTTT. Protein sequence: CASSPGQSYTDTQYF.

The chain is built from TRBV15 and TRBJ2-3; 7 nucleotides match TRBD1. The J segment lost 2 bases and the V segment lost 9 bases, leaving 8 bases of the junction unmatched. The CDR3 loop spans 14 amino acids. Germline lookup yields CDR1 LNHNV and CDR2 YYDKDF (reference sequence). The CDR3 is CATDSGQTTDTQYF. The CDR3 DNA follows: TGTGCCACTGACTCGGGACAGACCACAGATACGCAGTATTTT. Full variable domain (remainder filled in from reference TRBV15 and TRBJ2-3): DAMVIQNPRYQVTQFGKPVTLSCSQTLNHNVMYWYQQKSSQAPKLLFHYYDKDFNNEADTPDNFQSRRPNTSFCFLDIRSPGLGDTAMYLCATDSGQTTDTQYFGPGTRLTVL.

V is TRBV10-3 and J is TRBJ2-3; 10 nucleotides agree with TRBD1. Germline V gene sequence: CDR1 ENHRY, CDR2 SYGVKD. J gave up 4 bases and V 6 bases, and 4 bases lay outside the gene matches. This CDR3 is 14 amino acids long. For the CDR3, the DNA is TGTGCCATCAGACCGGGACAGGGGTCAGATACGCAGTATTTT. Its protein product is CAIRPGQGSDTQYF.

CDR3 loop: CASSFGYPGQGKDGYTF. The CDR3 DNA reads TGCGCCAGCAGTTTCGGATATCCGGGACAGGGTAAAGATGGCTACACCTTC. The rearrangement uses TRBV5-1 and TRBJ1-2; 9 nucleotides agree with TRBD1. This CDR3 has 17 amino acids. V lost 5 bases, J lost 6 bases, and 17 bases stayed unmatched. CDR1 SGHRS and CDR2 YFSETQ come from the germline V gene. The full variable domain, completed using reference TRBV5-1 and TRBJ1-2, is KAGVTQTPRYLIKTRGQQVTLSCSPISGHRSVSWYQQTPGQGLQFLFEYFSETQRNKGNFPGRFSGRQFSNSRSEMNVSTLELGDSALYLCASSFGYPGQGKDGYTFGSGTRLTVV.

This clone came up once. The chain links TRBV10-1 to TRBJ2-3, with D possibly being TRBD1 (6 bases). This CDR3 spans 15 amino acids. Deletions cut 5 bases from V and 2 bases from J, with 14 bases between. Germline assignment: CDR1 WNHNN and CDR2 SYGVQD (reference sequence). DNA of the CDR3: TGCGCCAGCAGTCCCGCAGGGGCCCTCACAGATACGCAGTATTTT. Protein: CASSPAGALTDTQYF.

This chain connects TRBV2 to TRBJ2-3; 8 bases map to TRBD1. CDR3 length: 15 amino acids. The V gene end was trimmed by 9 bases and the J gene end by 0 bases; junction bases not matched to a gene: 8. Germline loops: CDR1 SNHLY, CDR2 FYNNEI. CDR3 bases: TGTGCCAGGTGGACAGGGACCTCTAGCACAGATACGCAGTATTTT. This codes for CARWTGTSSTDTQYF.

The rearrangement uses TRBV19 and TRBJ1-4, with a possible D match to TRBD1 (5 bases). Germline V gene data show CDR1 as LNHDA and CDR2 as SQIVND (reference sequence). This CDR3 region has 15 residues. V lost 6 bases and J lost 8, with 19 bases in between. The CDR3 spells CASRSGPRVPEKLFF. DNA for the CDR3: TGTGCCAGTAGATCCGGTCCCAGGGTCCCGGAAAAACTGTTTTTT.

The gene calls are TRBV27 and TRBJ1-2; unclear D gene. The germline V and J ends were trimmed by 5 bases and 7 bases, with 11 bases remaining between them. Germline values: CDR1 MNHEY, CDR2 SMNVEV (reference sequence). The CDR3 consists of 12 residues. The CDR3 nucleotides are TGTGCCAGCAGTGGCTCCCGCGGTGGCTACACCTTC. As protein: CASSGSRGGYTF.

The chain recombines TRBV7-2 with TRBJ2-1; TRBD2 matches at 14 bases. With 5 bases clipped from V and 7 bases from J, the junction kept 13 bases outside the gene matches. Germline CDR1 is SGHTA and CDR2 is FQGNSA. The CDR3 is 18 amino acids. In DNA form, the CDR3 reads TGTGCCAGCAGCCTTAGGACTAGCGGGGGGACCTTAAGTAATGAGCAGTTCTTC. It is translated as CASSLRTSGGTLSNEQFF.

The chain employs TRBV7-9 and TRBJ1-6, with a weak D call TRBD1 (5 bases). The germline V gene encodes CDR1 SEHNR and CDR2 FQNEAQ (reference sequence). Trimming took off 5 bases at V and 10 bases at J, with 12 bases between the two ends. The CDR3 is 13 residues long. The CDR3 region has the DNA TGTGCCAGCAGCGGGGCCTGGGGATCACCCCTCCACTTT. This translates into CASSGAWGSPLHF.

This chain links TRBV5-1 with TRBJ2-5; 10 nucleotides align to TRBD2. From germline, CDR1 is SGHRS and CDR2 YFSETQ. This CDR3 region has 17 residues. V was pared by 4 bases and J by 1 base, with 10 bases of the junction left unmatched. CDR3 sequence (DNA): TGCGCCAGCAGCCCGTTGGGTGCTAGCGGGGGCCAAGAGACCCAGTACTTC. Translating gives CASSPLGASGGQETQYF.

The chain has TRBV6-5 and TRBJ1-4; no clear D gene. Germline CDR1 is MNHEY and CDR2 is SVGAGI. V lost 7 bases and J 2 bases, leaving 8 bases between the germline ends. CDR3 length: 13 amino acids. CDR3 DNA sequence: TGTGCCAGCACCAGGTCGACTAATGAAAAACTGTTTTTT. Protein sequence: CASTRSTNEKLFF.

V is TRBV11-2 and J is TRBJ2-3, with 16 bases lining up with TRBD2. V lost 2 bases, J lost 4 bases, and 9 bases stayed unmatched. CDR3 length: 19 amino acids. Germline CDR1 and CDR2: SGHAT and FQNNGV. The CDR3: CASSLQGLAGGLLADTQYF. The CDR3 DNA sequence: TGTGCCAGCAGCTTACAGGGACTAGCGGGGGGGCTCCTGGCAGATACGCAGTATTTT. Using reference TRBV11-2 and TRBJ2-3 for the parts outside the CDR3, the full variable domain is EAGVAQSPRYKIIEKRQSVAFWCNPISGHATLYWYQQILGQGPKLLIQFQNNGVVDDSQLPKDRFSAERLKGVDSTLKIQPAKLEDSAVYLCASSLQGLAGGLLADTQYFGPGTRLTVL.

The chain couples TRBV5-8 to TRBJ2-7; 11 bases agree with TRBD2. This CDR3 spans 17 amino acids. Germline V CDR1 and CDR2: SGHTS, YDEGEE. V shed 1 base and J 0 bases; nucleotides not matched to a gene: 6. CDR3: CASSLFTLAGGSYEQYF. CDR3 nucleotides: TGTGCCAGCAGCTTGTTTACCCTAGCGGGGGGCTCCTACGAGCAGTACTTC.

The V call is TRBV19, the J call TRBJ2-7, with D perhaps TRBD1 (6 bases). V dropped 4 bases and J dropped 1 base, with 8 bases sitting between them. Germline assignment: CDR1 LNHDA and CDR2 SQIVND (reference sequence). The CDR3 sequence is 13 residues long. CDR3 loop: CASSKDRSYEQYF. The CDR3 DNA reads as TGTGCCAGTAGTAAGGACAGATCCTACGAGCAGTACTTC.

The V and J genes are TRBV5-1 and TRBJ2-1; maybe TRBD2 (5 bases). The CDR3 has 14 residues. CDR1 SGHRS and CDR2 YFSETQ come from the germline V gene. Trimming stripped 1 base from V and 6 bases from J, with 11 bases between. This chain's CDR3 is CASSLSTGTNEQFF. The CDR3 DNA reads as TGCGCCAGCAGCTTGTCGACGGGAACCAATGAGCAGTTCTTC.

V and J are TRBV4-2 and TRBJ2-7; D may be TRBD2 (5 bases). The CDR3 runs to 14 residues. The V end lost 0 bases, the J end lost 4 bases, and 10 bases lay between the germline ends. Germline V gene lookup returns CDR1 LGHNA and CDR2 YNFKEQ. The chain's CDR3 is CASSQEGGWYEQYF. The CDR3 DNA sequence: TGTGCCAGCAGCCAAGAGGGCGGGTGGTACGAGCAGTACTTC.